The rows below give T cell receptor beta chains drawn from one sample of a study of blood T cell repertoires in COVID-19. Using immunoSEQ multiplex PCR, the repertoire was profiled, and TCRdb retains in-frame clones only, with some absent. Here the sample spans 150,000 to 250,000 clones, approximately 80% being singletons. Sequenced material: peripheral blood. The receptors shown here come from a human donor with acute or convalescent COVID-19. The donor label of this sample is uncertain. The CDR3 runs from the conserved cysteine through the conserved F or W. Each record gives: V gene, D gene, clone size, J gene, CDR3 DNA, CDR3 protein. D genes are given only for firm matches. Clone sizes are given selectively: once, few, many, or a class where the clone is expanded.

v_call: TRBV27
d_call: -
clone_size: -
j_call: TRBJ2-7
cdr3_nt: TGTGCCAGCAGTCTCCGCGGGGTGGAGGGATCCTACGAGCAGTACTTC
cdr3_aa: CASSLRGVEGSYEQYF

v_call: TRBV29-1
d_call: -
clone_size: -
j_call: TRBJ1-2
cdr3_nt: TGCAGCGTTGACAGGAACTATGGCTACACCTTC
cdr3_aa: CSVDRNYGYTF

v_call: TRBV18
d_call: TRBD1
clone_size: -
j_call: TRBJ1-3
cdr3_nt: TGTGCCAGCTCACCATGGTTAACGGGACAGCTCTCTGGAAACACCATATATTTT
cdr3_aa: CASSPWLTGQLSGNTIYF

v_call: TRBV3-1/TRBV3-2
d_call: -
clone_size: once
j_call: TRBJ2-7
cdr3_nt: TGTGCCAGCAGCCGCCGCGGCGAGGGCGAGCAGTACTTC
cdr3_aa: CASSRRGEGEQYF

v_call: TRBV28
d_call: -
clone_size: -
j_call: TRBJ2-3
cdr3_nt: TGTGCCAGCAGTTTATCCGGGGGTTCGACAGATACGCAGTATTTT
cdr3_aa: CASSLSGGSTDTQYF

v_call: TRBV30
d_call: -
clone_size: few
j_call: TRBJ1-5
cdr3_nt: TGTGCCTGGAGTTCCGGGGGGAGCGGCAATCAGCCCCAGCATTTT
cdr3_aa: CAWSSGGSGNQPQHF

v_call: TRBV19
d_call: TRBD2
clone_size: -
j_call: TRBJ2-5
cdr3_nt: TGTGCCAGTAGTATGGGGACTAGCGCCCAGCAAGAGACCCAGTACTTC
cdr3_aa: CASSMGTSAQQETQYF

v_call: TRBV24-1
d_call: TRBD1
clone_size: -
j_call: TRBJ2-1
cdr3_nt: TGTGCCACCAGTGGGACAGGGGTCTACAATGAGCAGTTCTTC
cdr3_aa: CATSGTGVYNEQFF

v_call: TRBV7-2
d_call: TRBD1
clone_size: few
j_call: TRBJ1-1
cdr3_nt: TGTGCCAGCAGCTTCAGGACAGGGGGAATGAACACTGAAGCTTTCTTT
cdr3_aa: CASSFRTGGMNTEAFF

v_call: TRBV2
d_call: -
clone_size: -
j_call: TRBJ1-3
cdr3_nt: TGTGCCAGCAGCGCTAGTTCCGGAAACACCATATATTTT
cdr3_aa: CASSASSGNTIYF

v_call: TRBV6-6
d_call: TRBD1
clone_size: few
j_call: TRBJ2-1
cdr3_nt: TGTGCCAGCAGGCCCGGGACAGCGGATCACAATGAGCAGTTCTTC
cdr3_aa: CASRPGTADHNEQFF

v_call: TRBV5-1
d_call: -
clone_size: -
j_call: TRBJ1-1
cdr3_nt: TGCGCCAGCAGCTTATCCCAACAGGGAGCTGAAGCTTTCTTT
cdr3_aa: CASSLSQQGAEAFF

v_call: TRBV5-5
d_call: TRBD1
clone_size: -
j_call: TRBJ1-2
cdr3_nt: TGTGCCAGCAGCTTGCCCGGGACAGGGGGTAACTATGGCTACACCTTC
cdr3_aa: CASSLPGTGGNYGYTF

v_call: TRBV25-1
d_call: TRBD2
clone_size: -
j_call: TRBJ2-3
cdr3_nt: TGTGCCAGCAGTGATCCCGGGAGGACGACAGATACGCAGTATTTT
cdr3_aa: CASSDPGRTTDTQYF

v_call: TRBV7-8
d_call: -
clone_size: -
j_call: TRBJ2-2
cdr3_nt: TGTGCCAGCAGCCGAGCTGGGCTGGGAGTTAATAGGGAGCTGTTTTTT
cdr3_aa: CASSRAGLGVNRELFF

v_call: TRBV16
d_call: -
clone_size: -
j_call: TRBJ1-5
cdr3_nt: TGTGCCAGCAGCCAATTGCGGGGTCAGCCCCAGCATTTT
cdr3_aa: CASSQLRGQPQHF

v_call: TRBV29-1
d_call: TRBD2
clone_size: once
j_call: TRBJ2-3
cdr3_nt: TGCAGCGTTGAACGTCTCTTCGGAGGACTAGCGGGCACAGATACGCAGTATTTT
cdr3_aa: CSVERLFGGLAGTDTQYF

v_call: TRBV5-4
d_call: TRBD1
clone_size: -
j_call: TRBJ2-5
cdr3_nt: TGTGCCAGCAGCTTGGGGGGACAGGGGACAGAGACCCAGTACTTC
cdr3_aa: CASSLGGQGTETQYF

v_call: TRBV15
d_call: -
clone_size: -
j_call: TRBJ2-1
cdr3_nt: TGTGCCACCAGCAGAGATACTCGGCTAGCGAGGAATGAGCAGTTCTTC
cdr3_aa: CATSRDTRLARNEQFF

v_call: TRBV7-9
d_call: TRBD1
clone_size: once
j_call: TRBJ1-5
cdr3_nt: TGTGCCAGCAGCCCACCGGACAGGGGTCAGCCCCAGCATTTT
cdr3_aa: CASSPPDRGQPQHF

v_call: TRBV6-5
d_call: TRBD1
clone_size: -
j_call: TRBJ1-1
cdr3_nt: TGTGCCAGCAGCCCCGGGACAGGGGAAGCTTTCTTT
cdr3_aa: CASSPGTGEAFF

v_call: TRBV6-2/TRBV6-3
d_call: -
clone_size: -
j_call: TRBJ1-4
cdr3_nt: TGTGCCAGCAGCCCCGCGGGGGGTCGCGAAAAACTGTTTTTT
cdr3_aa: CASSPAGGREKLFF

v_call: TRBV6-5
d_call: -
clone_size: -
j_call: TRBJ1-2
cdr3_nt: TGTGCCAGCGCGGATTCGGCATACTATGGCTACACCTTC
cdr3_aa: CASADSAYYGYTF

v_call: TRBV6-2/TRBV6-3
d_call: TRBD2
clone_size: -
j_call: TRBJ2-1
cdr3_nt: TGTGCCAGCAGTTATAGTGGGGGGGGCTACAATGAGCAGTTCTTC
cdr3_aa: CASSYSGGGYNEQFF

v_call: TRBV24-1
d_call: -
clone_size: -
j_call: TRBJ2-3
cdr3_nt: TGTGCCACCAGTGATAGTCGGGAGCTCACAGATACGCAGTATTTT
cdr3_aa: CATSDSRELTDTQYF

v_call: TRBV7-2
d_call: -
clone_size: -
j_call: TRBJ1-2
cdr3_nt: TGTGCCAGCAGCTTTGGGGGGGGCTATGGCTACACCTTC
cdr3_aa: CASSFGGGYGYTF

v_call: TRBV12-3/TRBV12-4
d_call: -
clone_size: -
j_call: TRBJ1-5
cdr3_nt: TGTGCCAGCAGTCTTCTCGGGAGTCAGCCCCAGCATTTT
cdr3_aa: CASSLLGSQPQHF

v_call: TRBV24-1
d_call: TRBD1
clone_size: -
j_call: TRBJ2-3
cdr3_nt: TGTGCCACCAGTGATCGAGTAGACAGGGGGGGTTCGGATACGCAGTATTTT
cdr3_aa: CATSDRVDRGGSDTQYF

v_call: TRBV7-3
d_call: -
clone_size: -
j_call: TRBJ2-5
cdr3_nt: TGTGCCAGCAGCTCGTTAGGGGGGACCCAGTACTTC
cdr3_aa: CASSSLGGTQYF

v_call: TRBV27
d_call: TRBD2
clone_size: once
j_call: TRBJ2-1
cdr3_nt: TGTGCCAGCAACCCAGGACTAGCGGGAAGGAATGAGCAGTTCTTC
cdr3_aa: CASNPGLAGRNEQFF

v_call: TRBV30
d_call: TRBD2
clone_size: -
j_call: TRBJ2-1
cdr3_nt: TGTGCCTGGACTAGCGGGAGAAGTAATGAGCAGTTCTTC
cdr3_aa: CAWTSGRSNEQFF

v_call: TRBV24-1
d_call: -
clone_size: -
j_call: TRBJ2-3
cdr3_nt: TGTGCCACCAGTGATTCAGGACTTCGCACAGATACGCAGTATTTT
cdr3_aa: CATSDSGLRTDTQYF

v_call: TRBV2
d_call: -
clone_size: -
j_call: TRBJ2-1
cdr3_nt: TGTGCCAGCAGTGCCGGGATTCCGAGGGTCAATGAGCAGTTCTTC
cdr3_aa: CASSAGIPRVNEQFF

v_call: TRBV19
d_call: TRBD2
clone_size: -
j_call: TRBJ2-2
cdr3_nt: TGTGCCAGTAGTATCGAACATCGACTAGCGGGAGTCACCGGGGAGCTGTTTTTT
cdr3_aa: CASSIEHRLAGVTGELFF

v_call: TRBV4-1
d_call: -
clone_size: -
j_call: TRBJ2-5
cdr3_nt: TGCGCCAGCAGCCAAGAAGGACTTCGCTCCGGGACCCAGTACTTC
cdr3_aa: CASSQEGLRSGTQYF

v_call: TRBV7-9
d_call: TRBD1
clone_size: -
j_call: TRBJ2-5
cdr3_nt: TGTGCCAGCAGCCTCCTGGGACAGGGGGCAAGAGAGACCCAGTACTTC
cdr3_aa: CASSLLGQGARETQYF

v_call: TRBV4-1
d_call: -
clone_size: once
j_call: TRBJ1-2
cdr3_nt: TGCGCCAGCAGCCAAGACCCAAGCGACCTCAAAAGCTACACCTTC
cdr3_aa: CASSQDPSDLKSYTF

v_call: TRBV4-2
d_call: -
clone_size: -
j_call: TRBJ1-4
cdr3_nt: TGTGCCAGCAGCCTGACAGAAGATAATGAAAAACTGTTTTTT
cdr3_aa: CASSLTEDNEKLFF

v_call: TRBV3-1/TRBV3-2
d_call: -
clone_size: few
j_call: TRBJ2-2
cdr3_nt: TGTGCCAGCAGGGGGAGAACCGGGGAGCTGTTTTTT
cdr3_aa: CASRGRTGELFF

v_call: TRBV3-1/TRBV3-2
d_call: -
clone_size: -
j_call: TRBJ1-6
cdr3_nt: TGTGCCAGCAGCCCGTGGAGGGGCTCACCCCTCCACTTT
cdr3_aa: CASSPWRGSPLHF

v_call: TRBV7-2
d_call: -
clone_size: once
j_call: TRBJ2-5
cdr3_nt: TGTGCCAGCAGCTTATCCCGGCTAGGGGGGGGAACCCAGTACTTC
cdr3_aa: CASSLSRLGGGTQYF

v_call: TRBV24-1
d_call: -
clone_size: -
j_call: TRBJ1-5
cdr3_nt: TGTGCCACCAGTGATAGCCTCCAACCCAATCAGCCCCAGCATTTT
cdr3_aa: CATSDSLQPNQPQHF

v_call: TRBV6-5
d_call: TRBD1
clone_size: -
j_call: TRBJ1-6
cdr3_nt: TGTGCCAGCAGTTCCTGGGGACAGGGGGCGAATTCACCCCTCCACTTT
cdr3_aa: CASSSWGQGANSPLHF

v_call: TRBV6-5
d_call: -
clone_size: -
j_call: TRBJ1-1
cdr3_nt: TGTGCCAGCAGTTACGGGGGGACTGAAGCTTTCTTT
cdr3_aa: CASSYGGTEAFF

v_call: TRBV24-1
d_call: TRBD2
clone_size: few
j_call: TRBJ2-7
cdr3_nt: TGTGCCACCAGTGATGGGACTAGTCGGGAGCAGTACTTC
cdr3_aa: CATSDGTSREQYF

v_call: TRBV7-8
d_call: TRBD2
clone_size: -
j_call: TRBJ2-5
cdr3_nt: TGTGCCAGCAGCTCCGCGGGGCTAGCGGGAAGACTAGGAGAGACCCAGTACTTC
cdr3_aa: CASSSAGLAGRLGETQYF

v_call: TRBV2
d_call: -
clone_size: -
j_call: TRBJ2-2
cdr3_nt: TGTGCCAGCAGGACCGGGACACCTAACACCGGGGAGCTGTTTTTT
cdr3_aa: CASRTGTPNTGELFF

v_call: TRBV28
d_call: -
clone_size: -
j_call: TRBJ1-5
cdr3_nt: TGTGCCAGCATAGGGGACTACAATAATCAGCCCCAGCATTTT
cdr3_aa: CASIGDYNNQPQHF

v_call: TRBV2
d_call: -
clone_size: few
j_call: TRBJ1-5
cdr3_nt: TGTGCCAGCAGTGAACAGAATCAGCCCCAGCATTTT
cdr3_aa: CASSEQNQPQHF

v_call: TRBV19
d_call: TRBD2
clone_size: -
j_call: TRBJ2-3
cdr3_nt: TGTGCCAGTAGTGGCGGGACTAGCGGCCTAGGGGCCACAGATACGCAGTATTTT
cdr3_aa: CASSGGTSGLGATDTQYF

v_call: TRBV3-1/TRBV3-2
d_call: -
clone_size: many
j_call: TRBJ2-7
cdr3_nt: TGTGCCAGCAGCCAACAACGGAGGAACGAGCAGTACTTC
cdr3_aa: CASSQQRRNEQYF

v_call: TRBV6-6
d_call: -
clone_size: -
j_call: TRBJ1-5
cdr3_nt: TGTGCCAGCAGCTCCTATACAGGGAGCCTCCCTCAGCCCCAGCATTTT
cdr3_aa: CASSSYTGSLPQPQHF

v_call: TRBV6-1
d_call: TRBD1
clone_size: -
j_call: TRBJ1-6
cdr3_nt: TGTGCCAGCAGTGACAGACAGGGGGCCGGCATTGGAAGCGATAATTCACCCCTCCACTTT
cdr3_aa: CASSDRQGAGIGSDNSPLHF

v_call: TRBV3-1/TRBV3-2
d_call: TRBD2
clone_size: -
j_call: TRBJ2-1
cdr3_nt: TGTGCCAGCAGCCGATCCGGGACTAGCGGGAGGGAACAGTTCTTC
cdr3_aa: CASSRSGTSGREQFF

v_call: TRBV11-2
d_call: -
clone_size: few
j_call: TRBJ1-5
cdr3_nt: TGTGCCAGCAGCTTATCAGGGGTCGATCAGCCCCAGCATTTT
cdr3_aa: CASSLSGVDQPQHF

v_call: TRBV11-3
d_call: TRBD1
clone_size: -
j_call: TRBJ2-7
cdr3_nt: TGTGCCAGCAGCGCCAGACAGGGACACGAGCAGTACTTC
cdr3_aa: CASSARQGHEQYF

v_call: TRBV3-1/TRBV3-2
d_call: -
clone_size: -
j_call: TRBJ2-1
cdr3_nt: TGTGCCAGCAGCCAAGTCCTTAGCGGCGGGGATGAGCAGTTCTTC
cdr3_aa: CASSQVLSGGDEQFF

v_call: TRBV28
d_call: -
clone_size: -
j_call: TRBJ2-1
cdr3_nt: TGTGCCAGCAGTTTTTTGTCCGGTGAGCAGTTCTTC
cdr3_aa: CASSFLSGEQFF